This T cell receptor (beta chain) was identified during a study of T-cell reconstitution after alpha-beta-depleted transplantation in children. Findings and limits, study-wide: Alpha-beta T cells present about two months after transplant were reported to originate from several hundred expanded graft clones. High day-60 TCRbeta diversity in some patients came from surviving recipient T cells and thymic progenitors. Newly produced T cells mostly accounted for T-cell counts and diversity one year post-transplant.

Of note for this clonotype: Its cognate antigen is unknown.

A TCRbeta library incorporating unique molecular identifiers was prepared. TCRdb used MiXCR to reprocess the PCR reads, holding one entry per CDR3 protein. The sample lists 200,000 or so distinct CDR3 sequences, under 8.5% occurring once. The TCR originated in a male patient between 2 and 15 years old who had a stem cell transplant for acute myeloid leukemia, so the T cells may come from the graft donor. This material consisted of PBMCs, mostly from graft donor cells, taken 360 days after TCRalphabeta/CD19-depleted stem cell transplant.

CDR3 amino acids: CSARQVLSNQPQHF. The CDR3 coding sequence is TGCAGTGCTAGACAGGTTCTTAGCAATCAGCCCCAGCATTTT. The chain recombines TRBV20-1 with TRBJ1-5; D gene unclear. The CDR3 runs 14 residues. The V gene lost 2 bases and the J gene lost 0 bases, with 8 bases spanning the gap. Looked up from germline, CDR1 is DFQATT and CDR2 is SNEGSKA (reference sequence).